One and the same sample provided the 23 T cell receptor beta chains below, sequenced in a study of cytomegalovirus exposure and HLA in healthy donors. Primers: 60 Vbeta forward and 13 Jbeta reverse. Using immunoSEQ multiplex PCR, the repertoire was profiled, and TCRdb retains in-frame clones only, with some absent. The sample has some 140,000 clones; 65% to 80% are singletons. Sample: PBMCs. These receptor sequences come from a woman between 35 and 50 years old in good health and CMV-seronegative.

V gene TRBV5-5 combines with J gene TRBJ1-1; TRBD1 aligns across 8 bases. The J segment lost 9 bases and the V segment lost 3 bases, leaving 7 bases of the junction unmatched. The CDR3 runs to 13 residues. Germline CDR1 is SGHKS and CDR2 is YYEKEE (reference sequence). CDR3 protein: CASSSGDRTKAFF. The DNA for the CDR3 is TGTGCCAGCAGCTCGGGGGACAGGACCAAAGCTTTCTTT.

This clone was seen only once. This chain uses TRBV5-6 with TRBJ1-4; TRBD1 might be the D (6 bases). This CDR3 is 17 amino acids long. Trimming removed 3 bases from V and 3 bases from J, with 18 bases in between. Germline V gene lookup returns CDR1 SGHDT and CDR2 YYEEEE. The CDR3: CASSYLNSGGPNEKLFF. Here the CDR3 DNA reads TGTGCCAGCAGCTACCTCAACTCGGGGGGGCCTAATGAAAAACTGTTTTTT.

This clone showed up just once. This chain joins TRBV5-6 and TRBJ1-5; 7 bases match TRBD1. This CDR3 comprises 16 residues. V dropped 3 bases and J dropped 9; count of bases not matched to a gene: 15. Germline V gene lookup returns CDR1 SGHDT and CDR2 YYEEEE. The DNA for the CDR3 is TGTGCCAGCAGCTCGTCAGACAGGGCGGGAGGAGGGCCCCAGCATTTT. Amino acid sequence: CASSSSDRAGGGPQHF.

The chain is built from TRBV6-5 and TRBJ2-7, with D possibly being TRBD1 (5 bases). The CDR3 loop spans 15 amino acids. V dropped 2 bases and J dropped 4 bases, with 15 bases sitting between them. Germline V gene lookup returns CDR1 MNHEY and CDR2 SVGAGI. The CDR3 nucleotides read TGTGCCAGCAGTTACGCTACTGACAGCTTTTACGAGCAGTACTTC. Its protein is CASSYATDSFYEQYF.

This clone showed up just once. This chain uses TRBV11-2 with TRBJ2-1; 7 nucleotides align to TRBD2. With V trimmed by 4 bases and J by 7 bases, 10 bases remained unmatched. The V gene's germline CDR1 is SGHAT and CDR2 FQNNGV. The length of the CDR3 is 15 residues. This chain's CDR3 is CASSSPGEGWNEQFF. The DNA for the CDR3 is TGTGCCAGCAGCTCCCCCGGGGAGGGATGGAATGAGCAGTTCTTC.

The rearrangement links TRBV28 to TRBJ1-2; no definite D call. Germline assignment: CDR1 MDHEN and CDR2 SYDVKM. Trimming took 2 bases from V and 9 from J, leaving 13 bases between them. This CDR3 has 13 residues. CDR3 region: CASSLGQFLSYTF. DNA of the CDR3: TGTGCCAGCAGTTTAGGGCAGTTCTTGAGCTACACCTTC.

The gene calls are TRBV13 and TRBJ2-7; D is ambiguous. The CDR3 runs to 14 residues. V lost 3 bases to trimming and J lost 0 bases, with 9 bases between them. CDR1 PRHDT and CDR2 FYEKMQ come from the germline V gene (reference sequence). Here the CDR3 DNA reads TGTGCCAGCAGCTTCAGTGATAACTCCTACGAGCAGTACTTC. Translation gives CASSFSDNSYEQYF.

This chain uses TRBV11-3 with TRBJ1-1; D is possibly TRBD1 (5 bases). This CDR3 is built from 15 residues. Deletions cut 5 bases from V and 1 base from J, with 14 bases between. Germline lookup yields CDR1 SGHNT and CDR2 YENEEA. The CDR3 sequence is CASSQRVTGNTEAFF. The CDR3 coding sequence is TGTGCCAGCAGCCAAAGGGTAACAGGGAACACTGAAGCTTTCTTT.

This chain's CDR3 is CASSLKGNQPQHF. The CDR3, as DNA: TGTGCCAGCAGTTTAAAGGGGAATCAGCCCCAGCATTTT. The rearrangement links TRBV27 to TRBJ1-5; a possible D gene is TRBD1 (5 bases). The germline CDR1 and CDR2 sequences are MNHEY and SMNVEV (reference sequence). V gave up 2 bases and J gave up 4 bases, with 6 bases separating them. This CDR3 has 13 residues.

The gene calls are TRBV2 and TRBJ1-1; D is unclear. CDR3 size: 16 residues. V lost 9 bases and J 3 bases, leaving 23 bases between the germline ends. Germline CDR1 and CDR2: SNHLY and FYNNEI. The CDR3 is CASRRRRGGSDTEAFF. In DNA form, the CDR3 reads TGTGCCAGTAGACGGAGGCGGGGTGGCTCGGACACTGAAGCTTTCTTT. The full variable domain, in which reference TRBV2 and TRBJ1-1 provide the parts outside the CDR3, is EPEVTQTPSHQVTQMGQEVILRCVPISNHLYFYWYRQILGQKVEFLVSFYNNEISEKSEIFDDQFSVERPDGSNFTLKIRSTKLEDSAMYFCASRRRRGGSDTEAFFGQGTRLTVV.

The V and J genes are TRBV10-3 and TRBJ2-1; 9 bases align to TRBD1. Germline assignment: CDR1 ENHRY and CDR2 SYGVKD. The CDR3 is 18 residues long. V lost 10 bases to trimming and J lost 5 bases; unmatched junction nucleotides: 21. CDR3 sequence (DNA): TGTGCCACCAGACCGTCCGGGACAGGGAGGTCGGGGCACAATGAGCAGTTCTTC. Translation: CATRPSGTGRSGHNEQFF.

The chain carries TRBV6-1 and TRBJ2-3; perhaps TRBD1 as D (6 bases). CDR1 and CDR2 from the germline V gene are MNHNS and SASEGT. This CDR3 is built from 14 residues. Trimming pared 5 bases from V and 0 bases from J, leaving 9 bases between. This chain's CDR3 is CASSSGQSTDTQYF. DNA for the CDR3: TGTGCCAGCAGTTCCGGACAGAGCACAGATACGCAGTATTTT.

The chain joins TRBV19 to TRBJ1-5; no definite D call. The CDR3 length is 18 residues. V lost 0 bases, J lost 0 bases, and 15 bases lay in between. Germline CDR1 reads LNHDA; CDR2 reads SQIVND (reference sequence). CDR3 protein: CASSIEGASTLSNQPQHF. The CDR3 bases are TGTGCCAGTAGTATAGAGGGCGCCTCGACCCTTAGCAATCAGCCCCAGCATTTT.

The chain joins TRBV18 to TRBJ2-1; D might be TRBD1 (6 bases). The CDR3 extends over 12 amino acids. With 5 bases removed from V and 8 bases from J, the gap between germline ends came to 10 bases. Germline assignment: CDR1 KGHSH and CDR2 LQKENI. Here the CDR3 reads CASSANRDEQFF. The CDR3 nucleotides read TGTGCCAGCTCAGCGAACAGGGATGAGCAGTTCTTC.

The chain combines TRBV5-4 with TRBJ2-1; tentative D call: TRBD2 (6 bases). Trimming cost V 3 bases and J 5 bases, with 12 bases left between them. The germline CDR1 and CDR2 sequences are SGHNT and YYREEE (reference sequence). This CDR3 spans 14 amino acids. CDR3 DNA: TGTGCCAGCAGCTGGAGGGGCTCTAACAATGAGCAGTTCTTC. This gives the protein CASSWRGSNNEQFF.

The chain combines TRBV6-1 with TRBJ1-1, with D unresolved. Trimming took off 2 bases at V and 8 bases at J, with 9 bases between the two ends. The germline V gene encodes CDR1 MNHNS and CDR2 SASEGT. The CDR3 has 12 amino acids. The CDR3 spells CASSEMSVEAFF. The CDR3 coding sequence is TGTGCCAGCAGTGAAATGTCAGTCGAAGCTTTCTTT.

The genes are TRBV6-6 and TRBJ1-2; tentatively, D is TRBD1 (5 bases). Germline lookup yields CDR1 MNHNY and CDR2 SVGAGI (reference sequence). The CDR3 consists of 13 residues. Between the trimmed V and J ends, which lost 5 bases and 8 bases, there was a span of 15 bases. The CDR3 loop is CASSTGSGIGYTF. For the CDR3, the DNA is TGTGCCAGCAGTACGGGTTCAGGGATAGGCTACACCTTC.

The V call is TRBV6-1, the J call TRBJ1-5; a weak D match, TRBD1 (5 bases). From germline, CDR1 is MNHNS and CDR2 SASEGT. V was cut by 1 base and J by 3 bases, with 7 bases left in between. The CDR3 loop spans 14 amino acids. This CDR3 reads CASSEEGSNQPQHF. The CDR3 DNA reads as TGTGCCAGCAGTGAAGAGGGGTCCAATCAGCCCCAGCATTTT.

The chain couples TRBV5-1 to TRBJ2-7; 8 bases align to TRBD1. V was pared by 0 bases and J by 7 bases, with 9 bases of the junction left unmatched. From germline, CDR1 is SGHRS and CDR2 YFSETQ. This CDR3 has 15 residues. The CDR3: CASSLDGRGLGEQYF. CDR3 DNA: TGCGCCAGCAGCTTGGACGGCAGGGGGCTAGGGGAGCAGTACTTC.

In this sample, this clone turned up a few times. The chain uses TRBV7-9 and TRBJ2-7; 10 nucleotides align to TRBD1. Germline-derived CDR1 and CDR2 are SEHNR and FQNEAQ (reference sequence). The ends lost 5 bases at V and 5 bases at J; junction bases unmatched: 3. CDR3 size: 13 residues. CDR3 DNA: TGTGCCAGCAGCCGGGACAGGGGAGACGAGCAGTACTTC. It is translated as CASSRDRGDEQYF.

The CDR3 is CASSSQVTSSGNTIYF. CDR3 nucleotides: TGCGCCAGCAGCTCACAGGTGACGAGCTCTGGAAACACCATATATTTT. V usage is TRBV5-1 and J usage is TRBJ1-3; the D gene is possibly TRBD1 (5 bases). V lost 3 bases and J 0 bases, leaving 13 bases between the germline ends. There are 16 residues in the CDR3. The germline V gene encodes CDR1 SGHRS and CDR2 YFSETQ.

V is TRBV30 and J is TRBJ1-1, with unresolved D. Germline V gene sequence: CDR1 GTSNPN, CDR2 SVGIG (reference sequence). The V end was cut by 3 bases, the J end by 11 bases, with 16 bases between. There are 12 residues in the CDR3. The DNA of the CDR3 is TGTGCCTGGAGCCAGAATACCGGGTGGGCTTTCTTT. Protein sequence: CAWSQNTGWAFF.

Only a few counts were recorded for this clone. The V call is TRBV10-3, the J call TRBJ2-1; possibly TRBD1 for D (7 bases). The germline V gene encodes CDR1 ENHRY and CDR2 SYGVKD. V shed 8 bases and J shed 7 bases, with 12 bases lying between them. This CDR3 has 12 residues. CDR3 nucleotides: TGTGCCATCTGGGCAGGGGGGAATGAGCAGTTCTTC. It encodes CAIWAGGNEQFF.